This paragraph reports one T cell receptor beta chain. Its antigen is not known. The CDR3 has 15 residues. The germline CDR1 and CDR2 sequences are SGHVS and FNYEAQ. The junction had 10 bases not matched to a gene; V was cut back by 5 bases and J by 3 bases. Method: immunoSEQ multiplex PCR; TCRdb's copy keeps in-frame clones and lacks some. The sample holds about 18,000 clones, just over 75% seen once. After expansion with viral peptide pools in the ViraFEST assay, antigen-specific CD4+ T cells were sequenced. The culture ran for roughly ten days before CD4+ T cells were isolated. This person's SARS-CoV-2 infection, confirmed by PCR, occurred between March and December 2020. Participants were given two doses of BNT162b2 or mRNA-1273 vaccine. The source of the sample is a study of vaccination effects on CD4 cells after COVID-19. Study in general: Post-vaccine sampling occurred a median 72 days after the second dose. Study results and caveats: Whether induced by infection or by vaccine, clones showed marked clonal contraction late after vaccination.

This receptor was identified in a human donor who had a prior SARS-CoV-2 infection. The chain recombines TRBV7-6 with TRBJ2-7; 7 positions match TRBD1. Sequenced here: CD4+ T cells from PBMCs cultured with SARS-CoV-2 spike peptides, sampled after COVID-19 vaccination. CDR3 coding DNA: TGTGCCAGCAGCCGAGAAGGGGGCTTCGTCTACGAGCAGTACTTC. It encodes CASSREGGFVYEQYF.